This T cell receptor (beta chain) was identified during a study of breast tumors, draining lymph nodes, adjacent tissues. Study-level findings and limits: Tumor repertoires ranked between lymph nodes and nontumor tissue in diversity, with V and J gene preferences. The data were judged consistent with most tumor T cells coming from lymph node and expanding in tumor.

TCRdb reanalysed the multiplex PCR reads using MiXCR and keeps one entry per CDR3 protein. Found here are roughly 260,000 distinct CDR3 sequences, under 35% of them singletons; the top ten hold 1.1%. This CDR3 spans 17 amino acids. With 0 bases clipped from V and 7 bases from J, the junction kept 8 bases outside the gene matches. Looked up from germline, CDR1 is LGHNA and CDR2 is YNFKEQ. This clonotype was seen repeatedly, ten times or more. Its antigen is still unknown. Samples came from axillary lymph nodes draining the breast cancer. Sequencing was performed on axillary lymph node tissue. The V gene is TRBV4-2, the J gene TRBJ2-1, with TRBD2 identical over 11 bases. The receptor was derived from a female donor with breast cancer. Some clones in this sample may be carry-over from other donors' samples. CDR3 in amino acids: CASSQDTTSGSGNEQFF. CDR3 nucleotide sequence: TGTGCCAGCAGCCAAGATACCACTAGCGGGAGTGGGAATGAGCAGTTCTTC.